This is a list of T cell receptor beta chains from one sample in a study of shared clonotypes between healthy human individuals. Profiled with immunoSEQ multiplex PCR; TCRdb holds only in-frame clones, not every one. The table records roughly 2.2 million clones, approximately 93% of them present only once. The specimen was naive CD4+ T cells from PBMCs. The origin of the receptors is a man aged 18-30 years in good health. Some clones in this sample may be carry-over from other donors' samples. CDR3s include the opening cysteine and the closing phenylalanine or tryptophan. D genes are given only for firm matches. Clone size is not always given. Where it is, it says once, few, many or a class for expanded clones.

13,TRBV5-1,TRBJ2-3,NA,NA,CASSLDGPDSEYF,TGCGCCAGCAGCTTGGATGGGCCGGACTCGGAGTATTTT
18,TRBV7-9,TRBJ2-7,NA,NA,CASSSRGGLVSETYEQYF,TGTGCCAGCAGCTCCAGGGGGGGGTTGGTTTCGGAAACCTACGAGCAGTACTTC
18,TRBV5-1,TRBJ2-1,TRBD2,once,CASSYYPLAGSSYNEQFF,TGCGCCAGCAGCTACTACCCACTAGCGGGGAGCTCCTACAATGAGCAGTTCTTC
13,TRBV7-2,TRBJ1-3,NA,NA,CASSRTAGNTIYF,TGTGCCAGCAGCCGGACAGCCGGAAACACCATATATTTT
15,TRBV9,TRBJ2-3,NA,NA,CASSVSGRATDTQYF,TGTGCCAGCAGCGTCTCGGGCAGGGCAACAGATACGCAGTATTTT
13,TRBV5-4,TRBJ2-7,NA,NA,CASSLGLAGEQYF,TGTGCCAGCAGCCTCGGACTGGCGGGCGAGCAGTACTTC
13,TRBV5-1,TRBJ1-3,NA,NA,CASSFRTGNTIYF,TGCGCCAGCAGCTTCCGAACTGGAAACACCATATATTTT
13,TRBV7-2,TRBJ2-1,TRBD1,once,CASSIRGRHEQFF,TGTGCCAGCAGCATCAGGGGGCGCCATGAGCAGTTCTTC
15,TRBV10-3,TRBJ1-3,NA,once,CAISEWGIAGNTIYF,TGTGCCATCAGTGAGTGGGGGATAGCTGGAAACACCATATATTTT
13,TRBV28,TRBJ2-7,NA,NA,CASSSQNPYEQYF,TGTGCCAGCAGTTCCCAGAACCCCTACGAGCAGTACTTC
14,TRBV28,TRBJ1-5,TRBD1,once,CASSLGGGSQPQHF,TGTGCCAGCAGTTTGGGAGGGGGCAGCCAGCCCCAGCATTTT
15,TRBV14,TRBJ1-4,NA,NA,CASSSRARGNEKLFF,TGTGCCAGCAGCAGCCGGGCCAGGGGTAACGAAAAACTGTTTTTT
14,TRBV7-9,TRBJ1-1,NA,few,CASSLVQANTEAFF,TGTGCCAGCAGCTTAGTCCAGGCGAACACTGAAGCTTTCTTT
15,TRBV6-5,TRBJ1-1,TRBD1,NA,CASSRTGGRNTEAFF,TGTGCCAGCAGTAGGACAGGGGGGCGGAACACTGAAGCTTTCTTT
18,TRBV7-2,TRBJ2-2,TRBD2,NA,CASSFLSPRSGATGELFF,TGTGCCAGCAGCTTCTTATCCCCCCGGAGCGGGGCCACCGGGGAGCTGTTTTTT
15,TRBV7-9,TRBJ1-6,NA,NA,CASSPSGQNNSPLHF,TGTGCCAGCAGCCCCTCCGGACAGAATAATTCACCCCTCCACTTT
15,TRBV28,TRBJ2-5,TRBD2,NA,CASSLASGDQETQYF,TGTGCCAGCAGTTTGGCTAGCGGGGACCAAGAGACCCAGTACTTC
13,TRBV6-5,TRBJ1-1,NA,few,CASRGRGDTEAFF,TGTGCCAGCAGGGGGCGCGGGGACACTGAAGCTTTCTTT
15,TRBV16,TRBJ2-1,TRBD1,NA,CASSPRDRGFNEQFF,TGTGCCAGCAGCCCCCGGGACAGGGGGTTCAATGAGCAGTTCTTC
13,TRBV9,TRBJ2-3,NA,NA,CASSVVLTDTQYF,TGTGCCAGCAGCGTAGTTCTGACGGATACGCAGTATTTT
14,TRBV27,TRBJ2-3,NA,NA,CASSLRQVTDTQYF,TGTGCCAGCAGCCTGAGACAGGTAACAGATACGCAGTATTTT
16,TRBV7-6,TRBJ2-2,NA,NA,CASSLFGGVGTGELFF,TGTGCCAGCAGCTTATTCGGGGGTGTTGGCACCGGGGAGCTGTTTTTT
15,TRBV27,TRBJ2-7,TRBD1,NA,CASSRAGTGSYEQYF,TGTGCCAGCAGTCGGGCCGGGACAGGCTCCTACGAGCAGTACTTC